This T cell receptor beta chain came from a study of post-analysis software for immune sequencing data. Whole-study context: Relapsing-remitting, secondary progressive and progressive-relapsing multiple sclerosis were all included among the disease courses. Overall study results and limits: Multiple sclerosis patients showed significantly lower normalized Chao1 diversity than controls did. There were roughly 5 TRBV segments more frequent in patients than controls, and TRBV5-6, TRBV5-1 and TRBV20-1 were among them.

Only a few counts were recorded for this clonotype. What it binds is unknown. Unique molecular identifiers were present in the TCR beta cDNA libraries. Using its own MiXCR run on the PCR reads, TCRdb lists one record per CDR3 protein. This table holds 650,000 to 850,000 distinct CDR3 sequences, more than 45% found once. The length of the CDR3 is 15 residues. V gave up 5 bases and J gave up 3 bases, with 13 bases separating them. The V and J genes are TRBV12-3 or TRBV12-4 and TRBJ2-2; D is ambiguous. This clonotype was sampled from a girl aged 10 to 17 with multiple sclerosis. Material: blood. The CDR3 is CASSPGPADTGELFF. The CDR3 DNA sequence: TGTGCCAGCAGTCCCGGGCCGGCGGACACCGGGGAGCTGTTTTTT.